Listed below are T cell receptor beta chains from one sample, sequenced in a study of blood T cell repertoires in COVID-19. TCRdb keeps only in-frame clones here, not all; method: immunoSEQ multiplex PCR. The sample holds 250,000 to 350,000 clones, 90% seen once. Input material: peripheral blood. The source is a woman aged 45-65 years with COVID-19, enrolled during active disease. Each CDR3 is given with its conserved first and last residue.

v_gene: TRBV28
len: 17
CDR3aa: CASSSRPTGPKAYEQYF

v_gene: TRBV6-2/TRBV6-3
len: 14
CDR3aa: CASTPWLQSNEQFF

v_gene: TRBV15
len: 16
CDR3aa: CATINRGTGGYNEQFF

v_gene: TRBV30
len: 13
CDR3aa: CAWRQGLNTEAFF

v_gene: TRBV5-1
len: 16
CDR3aa: CASSFLSGRGTGELFF

v_gene: TRBV11-2
len: 18
CDR3aa: CASSLGPSFRSGANVLTF

v_gene: TRBV4-1
len: 16
CDR3aa: CASSQVPTRNTGELFF

v_gene: TRBV5-1
len: 15
CDR3aa: CASSQGQRHTGELFF

v_gene: TRBV30
len: 15
CDR3aa: CAWSVSGTSTDTQYF

v_gene: TRBV7-8
len: 10
CDR3aa: CASSIGPLHF

v_gene: TRBV5-4
len: 16
CDR3aa: CASSTLTSGTSNEQFF

v_gene: TRBV5-1
len: 14
CDR3aa: CASSELATNEKLFF

v_gene: TRBV14
len: 15
CDR3aa: CASSQDQVRVNEQFF

v_gene: TRBV19
len: 13
CDR3aa: CASSITGSQPQHF

v_gene: TRBV6-2/TRBV6-3
len: 16
CDR3aa: CASSYIGGLRNQPQHF

v_gene: TRBV21-1
len: 16
CDR3aa: CASSKVWHEGSYEQYF

v_gene: TRBV21-1
len: 16
CDR3aa: CASSQLRQGIPGELFF

v_gene: TRBV9
len: 16
CDR3aa: CASSVPPGSSTDTQYF

v_gene: TRBV5-4
len: 16
CDR3aa: CASSASLSSYNSPLHF

v_gene: TRBV15
len: 15
CDR3aa: CATSGWGEGSYEQYF

v_gene: TRBV24-1
len: 16
CDR3aa: CATSDPGGSSYNEQFF

v_gene: TRBV5-8
len: 14
CDR3aa: CASSLYPQYNEQFF

v_gene: TRBV5-5
len: 14
CDR3aa: CASSLRDSSYEQYF

v_gene: TRBV5-6
len: 14
CDR3aa: CASSLGQPNYGYTF

v_gene: TRBV27
len: 14
CDR3aa: CASSLSGFNQPQHF

v_gene: TRBV11-2
len: 13
CDR3aa: CASRYTRNTEAFF

v_gene: TRBV7-9
len: 18
CDR3aa: CASSLSGTIPGLSYEQYF

v_gene: TRBV7-9
len: 16
CDR3aa: CASSLVSGSLGGELFF